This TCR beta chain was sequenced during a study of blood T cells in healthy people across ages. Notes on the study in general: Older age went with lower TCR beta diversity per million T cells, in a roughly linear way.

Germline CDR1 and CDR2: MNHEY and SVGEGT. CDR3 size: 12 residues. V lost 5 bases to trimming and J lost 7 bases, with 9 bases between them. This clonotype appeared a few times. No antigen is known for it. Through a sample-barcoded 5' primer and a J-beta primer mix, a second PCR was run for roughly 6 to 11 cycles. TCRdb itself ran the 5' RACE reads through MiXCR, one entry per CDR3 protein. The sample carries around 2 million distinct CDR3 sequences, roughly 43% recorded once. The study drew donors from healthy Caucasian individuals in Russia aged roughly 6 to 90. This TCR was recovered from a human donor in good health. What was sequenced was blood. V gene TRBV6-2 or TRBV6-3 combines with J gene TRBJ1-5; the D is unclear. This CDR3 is CASSHPGQPQHF. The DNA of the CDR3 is TGTGCCAGCAGTCATCCCGGACAGCCCCAGCATTTT.